The rows below give T cell receptor beta chains drawn from one sample of a study of T cells in localized non-small cell lung cancer. The repertoire was sequenced with immunoSEQ multiplex PCR; TCRdb's copy has only in-frame clones and lacks some. In the table there are just over 70,000 clones, about nine tenths of which are singletons. Sequences were derived from peripheral blood, sampled before any cancer treatment. Source of these receptors: a male donor aged 60 or older with stage III squamous cell lung carcinoma. The CDR3 runs from the conserved cysteine through the conserved F or W. The order of the fields is V gene, clone size, J gene, D gene, CDR3 protein, CDR3 DNA. A D gene is named only where the DNA matches it firmly. Only part of the rows carry a size: once, few, many, or a class if the clone is expanded.

TRBV9	NA	TRBJ1-3	NA	CASSVATRGESGNTIYF	TGTGCCAGCAGCGTAGCTACTAGGGGGGAATCTGGAAACACCATATATTTT
TRBV30	NA	TRBJ1-2	TRBD1	CAWRGQANYGYTF	TGTGCCTGGCGAGGACAGGCCAACTATGGCTACACCTTC
TRBV5-6	NA	TRBJ1-5	NA	CASTKHGLSNQPQHF	TGTGCCAGCACGAAGCACGGCCTAAGCAATCAGCCCCAGCATTTT
TRBV11-2	NA	TRBJ1-6	NA	CASGQVNSPLHF	TGTGCCAGCGGACAAGTGAATTCACCCCTCCACTTT
TRBV7-9	NA	TRBJ1-1	NA	CASSPGQKNTEAFF	TGTGCCAGCAGCCCCGGACAAAAGAACACTGAAGCTTTCTTT
TRBV27	NA	TRBJ2-3	TRBD2	CASRLAGGPGGTDTQYF	TGTGCCAGCAGATTAGCGGGGGGGCCAGGGGGCACAGATACGCAGTATTTT
TRBV30	NA	TRBJ2-7	NA	CAWSYGRGGYEQYF	TGTGCCTGGAGCTATGGCAGGGGGGGCTACGAGCAGTACTTC
TRBV6-6	NA	TRBJ1-1	NA	CASSASLGLNTEAFF	TGTGCCAGCAGCGCCAGTCTGGGGTTGAACACTGAAGCTTTCTTT
TRBV9	few	TRBJ1-6	NA	CASSPLGNSYNSPLHF	TGTGCCAGCAGCCCTCTAGGGAACTCCTATAATTCACCCCTCCACTTT
TRBV29-1	NA	TRBJ1-2	NA	CSVSPGGPYGYTF	TGCAGCGTTTCCCCCGGGGGCCCCTATGGCTACACCTTC
TRBV5-4	NA	TRBJ1-2	NA	CASSPFQSNYGYTF	TGTGCCAGCAGCCCCTTCCAGAGTAACTATGGCTACACCTTC
TRBV19	NA	TRBJ1-1	NA	CASTPGERKGNTEAFF	TGTGCCAGTACCCCCGGGGAGAGGAAAGGAAACACTGAAGCTTTCTTT
TRBV20-1	NA	TRBJ2-3	TRBD2	CSAHSGTTTGW	TGCAGTGCTCACTCCGGGACTACCACCGGTTGG
TRBV11-2	NA	TRBJ1-2	TRBD1	CASSPRTGDGYTF	TGTGCCAGCAGCCCTCGGACAGGGGATGGCTACACCTTC
TRBV28	NA	TRBJ1-3	NA	CASSLRWAGNTIYF	TGTGCCAGCAGTTTGAGGTGGGCTGGAAACACCATATATTTT
TRBV10-3	few	TRBJ2-1	NA	CAISEGGDRFF	TGTGCCATCAGTGAAGGGGGGGATCGGTTCTTC
TRBV14	NA	TRBJ1-1	NA	CASSQVNTMNTEAFF	TGTGCCAGCAGCCAAGTTAACACTATGAACACTGAAGCTTTCTTT
TRBV13	NA	TRBJ1-1	NA	CASSQRSEAFF	TGTGCCAGCAGCCAAAGATCTGAAGCTTTCTTT
TRBV19	NA	TRBJ1-5	NA	CASSITGRGNQPQHF	TGTGCCAGTAGTATTACGGGTCGGGGCAATCAGCCCCAGCATTTT
TRBV5-5	NA	TRBJ1-5	NA	CASSFSGLANQPQHF	TGTGCCAGCAGCTTTTCAGGGCTGGCGAATCAGCCCCAGCATTTT
TRBV6-1	once	TRBJ1-5	NA	CASRGGHGNQPQHF	TGTGCCAGCAGAGGGGGGCATGGCAATCAGCCCCAGCATTTT
TRBV5-4	once	TRBJ1-4	NA	CASSLWGAGEKLFF	TGTGCCAGCAGCTTGTGGGGGGCGGGGGAAAAACTGTTTTTT
TRBV14	NA	TRBJ1-4	NA	CASSRQVGSEKLFF	TGTGCCAGCAGCCGTCAGGTGGGGAGTGAAAAACTGTTTTTT
TRBV14	NA	TRBJ1-6	NA	CASSLYGVQNSPLHF	TGTGCCAGCAGTTTGTACGGGGTTCAGAATTCACCCCTCCACTTT
TRBV5-4	NA	TRBJ2-7	NA	CASSATGGGYEQYF	TGTGCCAGCAGCGCGACCGGGGGAGGCTATGAGCAGTACTTC
TRBV6-1	NA	TRBJ1-3	TRBD1	CASSATGDSGNTIYF	TGTGCCAGCAGTGCGACAGGGGACTCTGGAAACACCATATATTTT
TRBV19	NA	TRBJ2-2	NA	CAVGLRTGELFF	TGTGCCGTTGGGCTGCGGACCGGGGAGCTGTTTTTT
TRBV7-9	NA	TRBJ2-3	NA	CASSIGTGTQYF	TGTGCCAGCAGCATAGGGACTGGGACGCAGTATTTT
TRBV5-6	NA	TRBJ2-5	TRBD2	CASSPRLAGGETQYF	TGTGCCAGCAGCCCCCGGTTAGCGGGAGGAGAGACCCAGTACTTC
TRBV11-2	NA	TRBJ2-5	NA	CASRPSSETQYF	TGTGCCAGCAGGCCAAGCTCGGAGACCCAGTACTTC